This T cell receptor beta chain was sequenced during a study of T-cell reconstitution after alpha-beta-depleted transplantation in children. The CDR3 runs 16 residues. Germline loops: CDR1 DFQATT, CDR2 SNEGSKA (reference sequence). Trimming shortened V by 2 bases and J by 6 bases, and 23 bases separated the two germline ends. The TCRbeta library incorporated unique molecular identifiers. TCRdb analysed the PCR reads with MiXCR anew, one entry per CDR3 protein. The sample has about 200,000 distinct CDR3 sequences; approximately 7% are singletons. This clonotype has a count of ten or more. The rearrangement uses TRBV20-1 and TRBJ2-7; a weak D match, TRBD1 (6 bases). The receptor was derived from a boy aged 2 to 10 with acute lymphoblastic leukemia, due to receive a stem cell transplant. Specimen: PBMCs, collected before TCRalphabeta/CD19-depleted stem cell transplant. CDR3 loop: CSARTSDGQQRVEQYF. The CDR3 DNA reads TGCAGTGCTAGAACCTCGGACGGACAGCAACGAGTCGAGCAGTACTTC.